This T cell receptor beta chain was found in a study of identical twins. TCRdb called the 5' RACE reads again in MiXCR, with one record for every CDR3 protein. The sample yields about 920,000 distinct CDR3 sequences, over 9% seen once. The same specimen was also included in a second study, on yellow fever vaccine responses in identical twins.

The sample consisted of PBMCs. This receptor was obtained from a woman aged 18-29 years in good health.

The CDR3 DNA reads as TGTGCCAGCAGGTATGGACAGGGGAGCTCTGAAGCTTTCTTT. Translated, it gives CASRYGQGSSEAFF. The genes are TRBV6-5 and TRBJ1-1, with 9 bases identical to TRBD1. Germline CDR1 MNHEY, CDR2 SVGAGI. CDR3 length: 14 residues. V trimming: 6 bases; J trimming: 6 bases; junction bases outside the gene matches: 8.